These 24 T cell receptor beta chains were all obtained from the same sample, sequenced in a study of T cells after yellow fever vaccination. TCRdb processed the 5' RACE reads anew with MiXCR; each CDR3 protein has one entry. The sample shows hundreds of thousands of distinct CDR3 sequences, approximately 18% of them seen only once. The sample was PBMCs, taken before the yellow fever booster vaccination. The origin of the receptors is a man younger than 35 who received the YFV17D yellow fever vaccine.

This chain connects TRBV12-3 or TRBV12-4 to TRBJ1-1; D is unclear. V was clipped by 9 bases and J by 3 bases, with 14 bases between them. The CDR3 consists of 13 residues. Written as DNA, the CDR3 is TGTGCCAGTTTAATGGACTTGTACACTGAAGCTTTCTTT. Its protein product is CASLMDLYTEAFF.

The rearrangement uses TRBV4-3 and TRBJ2-2; D unresolved. The CDR3 has 16 amino acids. With 4 bases removed from V and 1 base from J, the gap between germline ends came to 13 bases. CDR1 is LGHNA and CDR2 is YSLEER in the germline V gene. Here the CDR3 DNA reads TGCGCCAGCAGCCCCCGATGGGTCTTGAACACCGGGGAGCTGTTTTTT. It codes for CASSPRWVLNTGELFF.

This chain links TRBV5-4 with TRBJ1-2; TRBD1 agrees at 9 bases. Germline V gene data show CDR1 as SGHNT and CDR2 as YYREEE (reference sequence). This CDR3 has 15 amino acids. The V and J ends lost 4 bases and 4 bases, in that order; junction bases with no gene match: 8. The CDR3 loop is CASSPDGTGTYGYTF. The CDR3 coding sequence is TGTGCCAGCAGCCCGGACGGGACAGGGACCTATGGCTACACCTTC.

This clonotype came up a few times. The chain uses TRBV7-3 and TRBJ2-2; possibly TRBD1 for D (6 bases). Germline loops: CDR1 SGHTA, CDR2 FQGTGA. CDR3 size: 16 residues. Trimming cost V 4 bases and J 1 base, with 13 bases left between them. The CDR3 coding sequence is TGTGCCAGCAGCTGGAGTACAGGGATGAACACCGGGGAGCTGTTTTTT. Amino acids: CASSWSTGMNTGELFF.

In its sample, this clonotype was seen a few times. The chain carries TRBV5-1 and TRBJ2-2; 8 bases are shared with TRBD1. The germline gives CDR1 SGHRS, CDR2 YFSETQ. The CDR3 is 17 amino acids. Trimming cost V 4 bases and J 6 bases; bases outside gene matches: 14. The CDR3 sequence: CASSGRQGPIDSGELFF. The CDR3 nucleotides read TGCGCCAGCAGCGGACGACAGGGGCCCATTGATTCCGGGGAGCTGTTTTTT.

The chain carries TRBV10-3 and TRBJ2-5; the match to TRBD2 covers 10 bases. CDR1 ENHRY and CDR2 SYGVKD come from the germline V gene. The CDR3 loop spans 17 amino acids. J gave up 2 bases and V 5 bases, and 11 bases lay outside the gene matches. The CDR3 spells CAISMGSSGGPQETQYF. CDR3 bases: TGTGCCATCAGTATGGGTTCTAGCGGGGGCCCGCAAGAGACCCAGTACTTC.

This clonotype was detected many times. The chain links TRBV11-2 to TRBJ2-1; a possible D gene is TRBD1 (5 bases). V lost 3 bases and J lost 5, with 8 bases in between. The CDR3 covers 13 residues. The germline CDR1 and CDR2 sequences are SGHAT and FQNNGV. CDR3 region: CASSLTENNEQFF. The CDR3 nucleotides read TGTGCCAGCAGCTTGACAGAAAACAATGAGCAGTTCTTC.

V usage is TRBV3-1 and J usage is TRBJ1-2; 8 nucleotides match TRBD1. The CDR3 contains 15 residues. Trimming at V came to 6 bases and at J to 3 bases, leaving 9 bases not matched to a gene. CDR1 and CDR2 (germline): LGHDT, YNNKEL (reference sequence). This CDR3 is CASSSVAGGDYGYTF. Written as DNA, the CDR3 is TGTGCCAGCAGTTCGGTCGCAGGGGGCGACTATGGCTACACCTTC.

This sequence joins TRBV5-1 and TRBJ2-2; D may be TRBD1 (6 bases). Germline V gene sequence: CDR1 SGHRS, CDR2 YFSETQ. This CDR3 comprises 14 residues. Trimming took 7 bases from V and 5 from J, leaving 15 bases between them. The CDR3 loop reads CASRVRTDTGELFF. CDR3 DNA sequence: TGCGCCAGCCGGGTTCGGACAGATACCGGGGAGCTGTTTTTT. Full variable domain (rest looked up from reference TRBV5-1 and TRBJ2-2): KAGVTQTPRYLIKTRGQQVTLSCSPISGHRSVSWYQQTPGQGLQFLFEYFSETQRNKGNFPGRFSGRQFSNSRSEMNVSTLELGDSALYLCASRVRTDTGELFFGEGSRLTVL.

The CDR3 protein is CASSSWASVDYEQYV. CDR3 nucleotide sequence: TGTGCCAGCAGTTCCTGGGCCTCGGTCGACTACGAGCAGTACGTC. The rearrangement uses TRBV6-2 or TRBV6-3 and TRBJ2-7; D gene unclear. This CDR3 is 15 amino acids long. Germline V CDR1 and CDR2: MNHEY, SVGEGT. Trimming removed 4 bases from V and 3 bases from J, with 16 bases in between.

This clonotype has only a few counts. The chain combines TRBV30 with TRBJ2-1; tentatively, D is TRBD2 (6 bases). The germline gives CDR1 GTSNPN, CDR2 SVGIG (reference sequence). The CDR3 has 14 residues. The V gene lost 4 bases and the J gene lost 0 bases, with 10 bases spanning the gap. The CDR3: CAWTLRGSYNEQFF. Written as DNA, the CDR3 is TGTGCCTGGACCTTGCGGGGCTCCTACAATGAGCAGTTCTTC.

The sample holds a few counts of this clonotype. The chain is built from TRBV19 and TRBJ2-1; TRBD1 might be the D (5 bases). This CDR3 has 12 amino acids. V shed 6 bases and J shed 9 bases, with 12 bases lying between them. Germline loops: CDR1 LNHDA, CDR2 SQIVND (reference sequence). CDR3: CASSPGIAEQFF. The CDR3 DNA sequence: TGTGCCAGTAGCCCAGGGATCGCTGAGCAGTTCTTC.

This clonotype has a handful of counts. This rearrangement joins TRBV5-8 to TRBJ1-6; the D gene is possibly TRBD1 (6 bases). Trimming pared 4 bases from V and 6 bases from J, leaving 8 bases between. Germline V lookup: CDR1 SGHTS, CDR2 YDEGEE. This CDR3 contains 13 residues. CDR3 loop: CASSTGFNSPLHF. The CDR3 nucleotides read TGTGCCAGCAGCACAGGGTTTAATTCACCCCTCCACTTT.

Turning to this clonotype: The junction and the germline gene differ at one end; a read error may be behind it. The rearrangement links TRBV4-1 to TRBJ1-3, with 8 bases lining up with TRBD1. The germline gives CDR1 MGHRA, CDR2 YSYEKL. The CDR3 is 14 residues long. CDR3 amino acids: CASSPGQGGDTIYF. CDR3 coding DNA: TGCGCCAGCAGCCCAGGACAGGGTGGAGACACCATATATTTT.

The rearrangement joins TRBV7-2 to TRBJ2-4, with 8 bases aligning to TRBD2. Unmatched junction bases numbered 4, after V lost 5 bases and J lost 1 base. Germline CDR1 SGHTA, CDR2 FQGNSA. The CDR3 covers 15 residues. CDR3 nucleotide sequence: TGTGCCAGCAGCCCGGGGGGGTCCGCCAAAAACATTCAGTACTTC. Translated, it gives CASSPGGSAKNIQYF.

The V gene is TRBV5-1, the J gene TRBJ2-3, with no clear D. CDR1 and CDR2 (germline): SGHRS, YFSETQ. This CDR3 contains 15 residues. With 0 bases removed from V and 2 bases from J, the gap between germline ends came to 10 bases. DNA for the CDR3: TGCGCCAGCAGCTTGGTGGCCCGAGTCACAGATACGCAGTATTTT. Its protein is CASSLVARVTDTQYF.

This clonotype appeared many times. The chain couples TRBV4-1 to TRBJ2-3; D perhaps matches TRBD1 (5 bases). This CDR3 is built from 14 residues. Trimming stripped 5 bases from V and 3 bases from J, with 12 bases between. Germline CDR1 reads MGHRA; CDR2 reads YSYEKL. In DNA, the CDR3 is TGCGCCAGCAGCACAGCCGACAGTACAGATACGCAGTATTTT. It encodes CASSTADSTDTQYF.

The sample holds a few counts of this clonotype. The V call is TRBV6-5, the J call TRBJ2-5; D is possibly TRBD1 (6 bases). CDR3 length equals 14 residues. In germline, CDR1 is MNHEY, CDR2 SVGAGI. The V end was cut by 2 bases, the J end by 9 bases, with 16 bases between. The CDR3 reads CASSYQDSLGAQYF. The CDR3, as DNA: TGTGCCAGCAGTTACCAGGACAGTCTGGGGGCCCAGTACTTC.

This clonotype occurred a few times. The chain carries TRBV4-3 and TRBJ1-2; perhaps TRBD1 as D (6 bases). The CDR3 contains 14 residues. Between the trimmed V and J ends, which lost 1 base and 8 bases, there was a span of 14 bases. Germline V gene data show CDR1 as LGHNA and CDR2 as YSLEER. CDR3 in DNA: TGCGCCAGCAGCCAAGTAGGGGGGCAAAGAGGCTACACCTTC. Its translation: CASSQVGGQRGYTF.

CDR3 DNA sequence: TGTGCCAGCTCACCACTGCGGGGAAGCTCCTACAATGAGCAGTTCTTC. This sequence encodes CASSPLRGSSYNEQFF. This sequence joins TRBV18 and TRBJ2-1, with D tentatively TRBD2 (6 bases). Germline V gene lookup returns CDR1 KGHSH and CDR2 LQKENI. The CDR3 length is 16 residues. Between the trimmed V and J ends, which lost 1 base and 0 bases, there was a span of 10 bases.

This rearrangement joins TRBV23-1 to TRBJ2-7; a possible D gene is TRBD1 (5 bases). TRBV23-1 is known as an ORF, though its function is uncertain. V lost 1 base, J lost 3 bases, and 10 bases lay in between. The CDR3 extends over 14 amino acids. The CDR3 spells CASSQFSGHYEQYF. The CDR3 DNA follows: TGCGCCAGCAGTCAATTCTCAGGACACTACGAGCAGTACTTC.

This clonotype turned up a few times. The chain links TRBV10-3 to TRBJ2-2; weak D call: TRBD2 (5 bases). Germline CDR1 is ENHRY and CDR2 is SYGVKD. This CDR3 spans 13 amino acids. V lost 0 bases to trimming and J lost 6 bases, with 5 bases between them. CDR3 coding DNA: TGTGCCATCAGTGAGTCGGAGGCCGGGGAGCTGTTTTTT. Protein product: CAISESEAGELFF.

The chain links TRBV3-1 to TRBJ2-2; D remains ambiguous. This CDR3 is built from 14 residues. Between the trimmed V and J ends, which lost 6 bases and 0 bases, there was a span of 8 bases. Germline lookup yields CDR1 LGHDT and CDR2 YNNKEL (reference sequence). DNA of the CDR3: TGTGCCAGCAGTTGGGTGACGAACACCGGGGAGCTGTTTTTT. Translating gives CASSWVTNTGELFF.

This chain connects TRBV6-2 or TRBV6-3 to TRBJ2-7, with a tentative D call TRBD1 (6 bases). V lost 6 bases and J lost 0, with 15 bases in between. This CDR3 has 15 residues. The germline V gene encodes CDR1 MNHEY and CDR2 SVGEGT. As DNA, the CDR3 is TGTGCCAGCAGACGACTCGGACAGATCTCCTACGAGCAGTACGTC. Translated: CASRRLGQISYEQYV.